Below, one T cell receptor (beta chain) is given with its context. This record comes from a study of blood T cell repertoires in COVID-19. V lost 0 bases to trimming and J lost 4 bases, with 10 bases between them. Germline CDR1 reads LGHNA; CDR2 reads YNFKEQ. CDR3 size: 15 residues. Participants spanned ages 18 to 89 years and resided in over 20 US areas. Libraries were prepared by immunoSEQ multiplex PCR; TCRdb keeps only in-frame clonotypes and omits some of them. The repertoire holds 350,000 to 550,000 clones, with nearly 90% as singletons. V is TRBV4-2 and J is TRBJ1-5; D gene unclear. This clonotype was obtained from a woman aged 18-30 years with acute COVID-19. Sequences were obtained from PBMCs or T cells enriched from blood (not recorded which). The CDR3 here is CASSQDIQTNQPQHF. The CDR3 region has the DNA TGTGCCAGCAGCCAAGATATCCAGACTAATCAGCCCCAGCATTTT.